A single T cell receptor beta chain is shown here with its context. Antigen unknown. V was clipped by 4 bases and J by 8 bases; unmatched bases: 7. This CDR3 is built from 14 residues. The germline CDR1 and CDR2 sequences are SGHRS and YFSETQ. The sample belongs to a study of T cells in localized non-small cell lung cancer. Study-wide results and caveats: Analysis by sequencing included only one tumor region, so heterogeneity remains possible. Uninvolved adjacent lung showed the highest T cell clonality, exceeding tumor.

Profiling relied on immunoSEQ multiplex PCR, and the TCRdb table lists in-frame clones only, not all of them. This sample yields tens of thousands of clones, of which roughly 89% are seen a single time; about 5.4% belongs to the top ten. The sample here was peripheral blood mononuclear cells, taken before any cancer treatment. The rearrangement links TRBV5-1 to TRBJ1-3, with 9 bases lining up with TRBD1. The TCR sequence derives from an older male donor with stage II lung adenocarcinoma. The CDR3: CASSLMTGGDTIYF. CDR3 nucleotides: TGCGCCAGCAGCCTGATGACAGGGGGAGACACCATATATTTT.